The 21 T cell receptor beta chains below were found in one sample sequenced in a study of shared clonotypes between healthy human individuals. Using immunoSEQ multiplex PCR, the repertoire was profiled, and TCRdb retains in-frame clones only, with some absent. The sample has some 350,000 clones; approximately 79% are singletons. The sample comprised memory CD4+ T cells sorted from blood. Subset of the sample: CD45RA-negative fraction. These receptors originate from a man aged 30-40 years in good health.

The chain employs TRBV7-6 and TRBJ2-1; D may match TRBD1 or TRBD2 (6 bases each). The V end was cut by 5 bases, the J end by 7 bases, with 15 bases between. This CDR3 has 14 residues. CDR1 SGHVS and CDR2 FNYEAQ come from the germline V gene. The CDR3 loop is CASSALGGRNEQFF. The CDR3 bases are TGTGCCAGCAGCGCACTAGGGGGGCGGAATGAGCAGTTCTTC.

About this clone itself: A clone one base away is much larger, so this may be a read error. The sample contains more than one DNA sequence encoding this CDR3. V is TRBV7-9 and J is TRBJ2-1; D not resolved. Looked up from germline, CDR1 is SEHNR and CDR2 is FQNEAQ (reference sequence). V was clipped by 0 bases and J by 4 bases, with 13 bases between them. CDR3 size: 16 residues. CDR3 sequence: CASSLAGSGSYNEQFF. The CDR3 DNA is TGTGCCAGCAGCTTAGCGGGGTCAGGTTCTTACAATGAGCAGTTCTTC.

The V and J genes are TRBV6-5 and TRBJ2-1; 8 bases match TRBD2. The CDR3 totals 12 residues. The J segment lost 8 bases and the V segment lost 9 bases, leaving 6 bases of the junction unmatched. Germline loops: CDR1 MNHEY, CDR2 SVGAGI. DNA for the CDR3: TGTGCCAGTAAGCGGGAGTCGGATGAGCAGTTCTTC. Encoded protein: CASKRESDEQFF.

The rearrangement links TRBV29-1 to TRBJ2-7, with 9 nucleotides matching TRBD2. The V and J ends lost 4 bases and 6 bases, in that order; junction bases with no gene match: 7. Germline V lookup: CDR1 SQVTM, CDR2 ANQGSEA. CDR3 length: 13 residues. The chain's CDR3 is CSVGLAGYGEQYF. The CDR3 DNA follows: TGCAGCGTTGGTCTAGCGGGATACGGCGAGCAGTACTTC.

This chain links TRBV5-6 with TRBJ2-1, with D possibly TRBD1 on 6 matching bases. CDR1 is SGHDT, CDR2 YYEEEE, per germline. V dropped 1 base and J dropped 0 bases, with 11 bases sitting between them. The CDR3 sequence is 16 residues long. CDR3 in amino acids: CASSLQGTSSYNEQFF. CDR3 bases: TGTGCCAGCAGCTTGCAGGGGACAAGCTCCTACAATGAGCAGTTCTTC.

This chain joins TRBV27 and TRBJ2-3; TRBD2 might be the D (6 bases). V gave up 2 bases and J gave up 0 bases, with 9 bases separating them. CDR1 is MNHEY and CDR2 is SMNVEV in the germline V gene (reference sequence). The CDR3 loop spans 15 amino acids. The CDR3 protein is CASSLIGLSTDTQYF. The CDR3 DNA is TGTGCCAGCAGTTTAATCGGACTAAGCACAGATACGCAGTATTTT.

This clone was counted ten times or more. The chain is built from TRBV10-3 and TRBJ2-2; D could derive from TRBD1 or TRBD2 (5 bases each). The germline V gene has CDR1 ENHRY and CDR2 SYGVKD. The CDR3 runs 14 residues. Trimming took off 1 base at V and 4 bases at J, with 7 bases between the two ends. CDR3 DNA sequence: TGTGCCATCAGTGAGTGGGGGAGCACCGGGGAGCTGTTTTTT. This gives the protein CAISEWGSTGELFF.

This clone came up once. In DNA form, the CDR3 reads TGTGCCAGCTCCCTCGGGGCAGGTGGTACTGAAGCTTTCTTT. It translates to CASSLGAGGTEAFF. The gene calls are TRBV18 and TRBJ1-1; weak D call: TRBD1 (5 bases). The germline V gene has CDR1 KGHSH and CDR2 LQKENI. The length of the CDR3 is 14 residues. The V end was cut by 6 bases, the J end by 5 bases, with 16 bases between.

This clone has just a few counts. V and J are TRBV5-1 and TRBJ2-5; TRBD1 agrees at 12 bases. The CDR3 loop spans 16 amino acids. Looked up from germline, CDR1 is SGHRS and CDR2 is YFSETQ. With 3 bases clipped from V and 1 base from J, the junction kept 4 bases outside the gene matches. Here the CDR3 reads CASSSMGQGAQETQYF. CDR3 sequence (DNA): TGCGCCAGCAGCTCGATGGGACAGGGGGCCCAAGAGACCCAGTACTTC.

The J gene is TRBJ1-4, the V gene TRBV7-9, with D tentatively TRBD1 (6 bases). The V gene lost 5 bases and the J gene lost 0 bases, with 13 bases spanning the gap. CDR3 size: 16 residues. Germline loops: CDR1 SEHNR, CDR2 FQNEAQ (reference sequence). The DNA for the CDR3 is TGTGCCAGCAGCGGGGGGGCCTTTACAACTAATGAAAAACTGTTTTTT. It is translated as CASSGGAFTTNEKLFF.

This chain uses TRBV7-6 with TRBJ2-1, with D perhaps TRBD2 (6 bases). CDR1 and CDR2 from the germline V gene are SGHVS and FNYEAQ. Trimming left V 10 bases short and J 10 bases short, with 20 bases between. The CDR3 has 13 amino acids. This chain's CDR3 is CATNSGMGEEQFF. DNA for the CDR3: TGTGCCACGAATAGCGGAATGGGAGAGGAGCAGTTCTTC.

This chain joins TRBV2 and TRBJ2-1, with unresolved D. Germline CDR1 and CDR2: SNHLY and FYNNEI. There are 14 residues in the CDR3. V lost 3 bases and J lost 2, with 8 bases in between. The CDR3 loop is CASSELGPYNEQFF. The CDR3 DNA sequence: TGTGCCAGCAGTGAGCTAGGACCCTACAATGAGCAGTTCTTC.

This clone was detected only a few times. V usage is TRBV27 and J usage is TRBJ1-2; D not certain. Per the germline V gene, CDR1 is MNHEY and CDR2 is SMNVEV (reference sequence). V was cut by 6 bases and J by 7 bases, with 18 bases left in between. The CDR3 length is 14 residues. The CDR3 region is CASRDGNRIGGYTF. The CDR3 DNA is TGTGCCAGCAGGGACGGGAATAGGATTGGTGGCTACACCTTC.

This rearrangement joins TRBV19 to TRBJ1-2; no firm D call. Germline V CDR1 and CDR2: LNHDA, SQIVND (reference sequence). V gave up 2 bases and J gave up 6 bases, with 16 bases separating them. The CDR3 is made up of 15 amino acids. Written as DNA, the CDR3 is TGTGCCAGTAGTATACAGCGGACGACGCTTAATGGCTACACCTTC. As protein: CASSIQRTTLNGYTF.

J is TRBJ2-1 and V is TRBV29-1; 9 bases match TRBD2. Looked up from germline, CDR1 is SQVTM and CDR2 is ANQGSEA. V shed 4 bases, J shed 12 bases, and the junction held 10 bases outside the gene matches. The CDR3 is 13 amino acids. The CDR3 nucleotides are TGCAGCGTTGCGGCTAGCGGGACCTCTTGGCAGTTCTTC. The encoded protein is CSVAASGTSWQFF.

This clone came up a few times. This chain uses TRBV19 with TRBJ2-7, with 8 bases fitting TRBD2. This CDR3 region has 15 residues. CDR1 is LNHDA, CDR2 SQIVND, per germline (reference sequence). V was clipped by 6 bases and J by 1 base; unmatched bases: 8. CDR3 DNA sequence: TGTGCCAGTAGCGGGAGGGCCTTAAAGTCCTACGAGCAGTACTTC. Translating gives CASSGRALKSYEQYF.

This CDR3 reads CASINRQGEDTEAFF. The DNA of the CDR3 is TGTGCCAGCATCAACAGACAGGGGGAAGACACTGAAGCTTTCTTT. V and J are TRBV11-2 and TRBJ1-1; 9 bases align to TRBD1. The CDR3 runs 15 residues. J was trimmed by 3 bases and V by 7 bases; bases with no gene match: 9. Germline V gives CDR1 SGHAT, CDR2 FQNNGV.

CDR3 sequence: CAIRYGAKEGFYRDQGTEAFF. In nucleotides, the CDR3 is TGTGCCATCAGATACGGTGCAAAGGAGGGGTTTTACAGGGACCAGGGGACTGAAGCTTTCTTT. The rearrangement links TRBV10-3 to TRBJ1-1; tentatively, D is TRBD1 (6 bases). The CDR3 covers 21 residues. Germline V CDR1 and CDR2: ENHRY, SYGVKD. The V end was cut by 6 bases, the J end by 5 bases, with 37 bases between.

The V and J genes are TRBV13 and TRBJ2-1, with D perhaps TRBD1 (5 bases). Germline V gene data show CDR1 as PRHDT and CDR2 as FYEKMQ (reference sequence). Trimming took 5 bases from V and 7 from J, leaving 12 bases between them. The CDR3 sequence is 13 residues long. CDR3 region: CASSKTSGNEQFF. The CDR3 nucleotides read TGTGCCAGCAGCAAAACCTCAGGGAATGAGCAGTTCTTC. The variable domain in full, with the rest retrieved from reference TRBV13 and TRBJ2-1, is AAGVIQSPRHLIKEKRETATLKCYPIPRHDTVYWYQQGPGQDPQFLISFYEKMQSDKGSIPDRFSAQQFSDYHSELNMSSLELGDSALYFCASSKTSGNEQFFGPGTRLTVL.

This clone was counted only a few times. CDR3 loop: CASSFGGSYGYTF. The CDR3 region has the DNA TGTGCCAGCAGTTTCGGCGGGAGCTATGGCTACACCTTC. The chain links TRBV28 to TRBJ1-2; D ambiguous. CDR1 and CDR2 from the germline V gene are MDHEN and SYDVKM. CDR3 size: 13 residues. Trimming removed 3 bases at V and 4 bases at J, with 9 bases between.

As concerns this clone: Other nucleotide sequences from this sample produce the same CDR3. The chain is built from TRBV20-1 and TRBJ1-3; D is unclear. Germline lookup yields CDR1 DFQATT and CDR2 SNEGSKA (reference sequence). The CDR3 contains 11 residues. V lost 5 bases, J lost 3 bases, and 5 bases lay in between. The CDR3 region has the DNA TGCAGTGCTTCCGATGGAAACACCATATATTTT. Translation gives CSASDGNTIYF.